Included here is one T cell receptor beta chain sequence, with context. Two-round multiplex PCR on genomic DNA was the method by which TCR beta CDR3 was amplified. The first round of PCR was done with primers that matched each TRBV and TRBJ gene. MiXCR, applied by TCRdb to the multiplex PCR reads, yields one record per CDR3 protein. The data contain about 14,000 distinct CDR3 sequences, less than 45% of them singletons. V lost 7 bases, J lost 1 base, and 3 bases stayed unmatched. This CDR3 spans 14 amino acids. Germline values: CDR1 MDHEN, CDR2 SYDVKM. The entry originates in a study of prognosis after radiotherapy for stage I lung cancer.

Sequencing was performed on PBMCs, taken before or after stereotactic body radiation therapy (not recorded which). This TCR came from a donor over 45 with non-small cell lung cancer. The gene calls are TRBV28 and TRBJ2-2; 7 nucleotides align to TRBD1. CDR3 residues: CASIRTGNTGELFF. DNA of the CDR3: TGTGCCAGCATAAGGACAGGGAACACCGGGGAGCTGTTTTTT.